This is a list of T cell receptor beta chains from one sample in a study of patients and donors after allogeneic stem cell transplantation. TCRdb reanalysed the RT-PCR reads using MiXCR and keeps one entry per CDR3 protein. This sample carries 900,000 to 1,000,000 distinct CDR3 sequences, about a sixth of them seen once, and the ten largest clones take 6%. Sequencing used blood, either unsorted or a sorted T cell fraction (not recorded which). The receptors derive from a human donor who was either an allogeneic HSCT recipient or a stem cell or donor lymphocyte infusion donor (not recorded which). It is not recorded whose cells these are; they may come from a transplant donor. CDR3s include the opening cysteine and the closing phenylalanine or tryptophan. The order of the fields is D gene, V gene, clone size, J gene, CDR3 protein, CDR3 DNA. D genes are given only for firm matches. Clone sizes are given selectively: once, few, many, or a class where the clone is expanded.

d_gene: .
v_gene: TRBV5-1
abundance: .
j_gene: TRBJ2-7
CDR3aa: CASSLDGGPPYEQYF
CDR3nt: TGCGCCAGCAGCTTGGACGGGGGCCCACCCTACGAGCAGTACTTC

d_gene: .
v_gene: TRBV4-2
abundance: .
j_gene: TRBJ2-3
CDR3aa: CASSQVPGVSTDTQYF
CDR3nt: TGTGCCAGCAGCCAAGTTCCGGGGGTTAGCACAGATACGCAGTATTTT

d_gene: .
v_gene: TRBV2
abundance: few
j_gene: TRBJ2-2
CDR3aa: CASSVLALAGELFF
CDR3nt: TGTGCCAGCAGTGTGTTAGCTTTGGCCGGGGAGCTGTTTTTT

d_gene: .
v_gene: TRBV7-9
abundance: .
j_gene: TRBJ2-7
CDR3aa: CASSLEYPAEGRQYF
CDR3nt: TGTGCCAGCAGCTTAGAGTACCCGGCAGAGGGGAGGCAGTACTTC

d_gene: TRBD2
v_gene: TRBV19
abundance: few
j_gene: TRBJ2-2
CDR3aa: CASSYLAGANTGELFF
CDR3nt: TGTGCCAGTTCCTACCTAGCGGGGGCGAACACCGGGGAGCTGTTTTTT

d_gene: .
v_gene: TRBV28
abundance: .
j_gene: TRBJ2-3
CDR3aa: CASSHRWGSTDTQYF
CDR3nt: TGTGCCAGCAGCCATAGATGGGGAAGCACAGATACGCAGTATTTT

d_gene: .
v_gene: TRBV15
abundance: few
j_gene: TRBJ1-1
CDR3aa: CATSRDRQGPEAFF
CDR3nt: TGTGCCACCAGCAGAGACCGGCAGGGTCCTGAAGCTTTCTTT

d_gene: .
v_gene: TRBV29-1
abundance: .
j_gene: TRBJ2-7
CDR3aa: CSVLGSIPYEQYF
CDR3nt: TGCAGCGTTCTGGGCAGTATCCCCTACGAGCAGTACTTC

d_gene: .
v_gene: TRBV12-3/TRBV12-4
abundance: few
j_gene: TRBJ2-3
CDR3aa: CASSVIDGGPTDTQYF
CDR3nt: TGTGCCAGCAGCGTGATTGACGGGGGCCCCACAGATACGCAGTATTTT

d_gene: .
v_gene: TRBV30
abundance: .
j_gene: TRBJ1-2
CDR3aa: CAWSTEMSNGYTF
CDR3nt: TGTGCCTGGAGTACCGAAATGTCAAATGGCTACACCTTC

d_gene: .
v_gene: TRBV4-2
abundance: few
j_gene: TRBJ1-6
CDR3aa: CASSHQNTRGGSYNSPLHF
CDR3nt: TGTGCCAGCAGTCACCAAAATACTCGAGGGGGATCCTATAATTCACCCCTCCACTTT

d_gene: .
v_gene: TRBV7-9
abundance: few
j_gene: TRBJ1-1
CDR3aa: CASSLGTPGAFF
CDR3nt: TGTGCCAGCAGCTTAGGGACACCCGGGGCTTTCTTT

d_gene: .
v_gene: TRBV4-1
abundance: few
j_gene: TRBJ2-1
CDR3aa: CASSQVLAGGEQFF
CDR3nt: TGCGCCAGCAGCCAAGTACTAGCAGGGGGTGAGCAGTTCTTC

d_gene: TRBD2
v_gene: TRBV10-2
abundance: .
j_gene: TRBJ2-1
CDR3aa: CASRGRTSSSDEQFF
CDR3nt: TGCGCCAGCAGAGGTCGGACTAGTAGTTCCGATGAGCAGTTCTTC

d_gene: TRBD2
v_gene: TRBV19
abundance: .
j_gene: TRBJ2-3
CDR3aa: CASSTGLAGEIDTQYF
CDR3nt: TGTGCCAGTAGTACCGGACTAGCGGGAGAGATAGATACGCAGTATTTT

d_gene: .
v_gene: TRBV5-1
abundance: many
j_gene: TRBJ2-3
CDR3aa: CASSTLYNGGTDTQYF
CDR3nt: TGCGCCAGCAGCACCCTATACAATGGGGGAACAGATACGCAGTATTTT

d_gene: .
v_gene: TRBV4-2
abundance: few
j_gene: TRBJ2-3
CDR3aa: CASSQVRLGTDTQYF
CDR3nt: TGTGCCAGCAGCCAAGTCAGGTTGGGCACAGATACGCAGTATTTT

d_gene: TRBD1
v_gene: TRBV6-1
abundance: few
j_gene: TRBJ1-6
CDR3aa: CASRQTGVNSPLHF
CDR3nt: TGTGCCAGCAGGCAGACAGGGGTAAATTCACCCCTCCACTTT

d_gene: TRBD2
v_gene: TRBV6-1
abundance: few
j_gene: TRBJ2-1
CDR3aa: CASTTPGGNEQFF
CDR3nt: TGTGCCAGCACCACCCCGGGGGGCAATGAGCAGTTCTTC

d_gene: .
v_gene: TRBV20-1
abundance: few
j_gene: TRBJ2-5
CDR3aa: CSARSLIRGRRETQYF
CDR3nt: TGCAGTGCTAGATCCCTCATACGGGGGCGCAGGGAGACCCAGTACTTC

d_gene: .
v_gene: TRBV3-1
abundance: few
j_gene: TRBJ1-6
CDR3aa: CASSLHPNMIGGSPLHF
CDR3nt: TGTGCCAGCAGCCTCCATCCGAACATGATCGGCGGTTCACCCCTCCACTTT

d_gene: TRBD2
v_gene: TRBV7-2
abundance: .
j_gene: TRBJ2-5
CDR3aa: CASSPPSGWETQYF
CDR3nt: TGTGCCAGCAGCCCCCCTAGCGGGTGGGAGACCCAGTACTTC

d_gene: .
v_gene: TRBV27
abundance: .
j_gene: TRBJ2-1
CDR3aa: CASSLNLGRTNEQFF
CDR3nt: TGTGCCAGCAGTTTGAACCTGGGACGGACTAATGAGCAGTTCTTC

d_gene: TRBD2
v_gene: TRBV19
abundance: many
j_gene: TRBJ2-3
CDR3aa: CASSSSGRASDTQYF
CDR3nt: TGTGCCAGTAGCTCTAGCGGGAGGGCCTCCGATACGCAGTATTTT

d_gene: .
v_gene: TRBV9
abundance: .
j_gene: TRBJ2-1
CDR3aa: CASSPFASFNEQFF
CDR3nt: TGTGCCAGCAGCCCTTTCGCTAGCTTCAATGAGCAGTTCTTC

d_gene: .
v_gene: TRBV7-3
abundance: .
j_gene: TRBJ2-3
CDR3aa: CPSSRGQTITDTQYF
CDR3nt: TGTCCCAGCAGCCGCGGACAGACCATCACAGATACGCAGTATTTT

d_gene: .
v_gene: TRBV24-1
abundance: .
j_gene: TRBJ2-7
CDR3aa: CATSDGTDYEQYF
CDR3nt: TGTGCCACCAGTGACGGCACGGACTACGAGCAGTACTTC

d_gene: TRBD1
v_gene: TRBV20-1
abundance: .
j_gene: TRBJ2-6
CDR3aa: CSARTGGWTGANVLTF
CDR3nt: TGCAGTGCTAGGACAGGGGGCTGGACTGGGGCCAACGTCCTGACTTTC

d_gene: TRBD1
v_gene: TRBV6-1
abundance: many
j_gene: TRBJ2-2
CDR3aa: CASSTGTGGTGELFF
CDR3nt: TGTGCCAGCAGTACCGGGACAGGGGGTACCGGGGAGCTGTTTTTT

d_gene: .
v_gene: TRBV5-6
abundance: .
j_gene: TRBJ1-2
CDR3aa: CASSLDPVYGYTF
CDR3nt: TGTGCCAGCAGCTTGGACCCGGTCTATGGCTACACCTTC

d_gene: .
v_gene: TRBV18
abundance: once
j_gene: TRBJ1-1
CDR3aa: CASSPKQGSLTEAFF
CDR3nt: TGTGCCAGCTCACCCAAACAGGGTTCGTTGACTGAAGCTTTCTTT

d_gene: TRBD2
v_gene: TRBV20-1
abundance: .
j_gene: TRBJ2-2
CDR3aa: CSAREGRRGDGELFF
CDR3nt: TGCAGTGCTAGAGAGGGTCGGCGGGGGGACGGGGAGCTGTTTTTT

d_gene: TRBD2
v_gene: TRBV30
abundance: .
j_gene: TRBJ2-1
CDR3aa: CAWSVLAGGLNEQFF
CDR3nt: TGTGCCTGGAGTGTACTAGCGGGAGGACTGAATGAGCAGTTCTTC

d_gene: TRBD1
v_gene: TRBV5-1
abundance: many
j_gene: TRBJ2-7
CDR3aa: CASSHYRGLHEQYF
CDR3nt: TGCGCCAGCAGCCATTACAGGGGGCTCCACGAGCAGTACTTC

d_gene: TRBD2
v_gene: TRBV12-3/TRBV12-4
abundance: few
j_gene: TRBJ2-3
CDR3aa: CASSSRPGLAYTSTDTQYF
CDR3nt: TGTGCCAGCAGTTCCCGCCCGGGACTAGCGTATACTAGCACAGATACGCAGTATTTT

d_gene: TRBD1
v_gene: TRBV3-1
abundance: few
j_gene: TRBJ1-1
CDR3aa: CASSQIGTGLNTEAFF
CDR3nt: TGTGCCAGCAGCCAAATTGGGACAGGGCTGAACACTGAAGCTTTCTTT

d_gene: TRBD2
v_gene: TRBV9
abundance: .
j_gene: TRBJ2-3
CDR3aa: CASSAVSGTSTDTQYF
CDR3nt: TGTGCCAGCAGCGCTGTTAGCGGGACTAGCACAGATACGCAGTATTTT

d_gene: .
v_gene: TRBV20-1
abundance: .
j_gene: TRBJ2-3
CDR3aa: CSAQLATSTDTQYF
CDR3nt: TGCAGTGCCCAGCTAGCGACTAGCACAGATACGCAGTATTTT

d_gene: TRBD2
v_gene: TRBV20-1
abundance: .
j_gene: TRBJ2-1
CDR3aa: CSAEQAGEVNEQFF
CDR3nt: TGCAGTGCTGAGCAAGCGGGAGAGGTAAATGAGCAGTTCTTC

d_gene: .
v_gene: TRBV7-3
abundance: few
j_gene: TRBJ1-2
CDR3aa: CASSLQGKNGYTF
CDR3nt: TGTGCCAGCAGCCTGCAGGGGAAAAATGGCTACACCTTC

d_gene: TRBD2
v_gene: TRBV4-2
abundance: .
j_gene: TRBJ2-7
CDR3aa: CASRRGIAGGYEQYF
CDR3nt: TGTGCCAGCAGGAGGGGGATAGCGGGGGGTTACGAGCAGTACTTC

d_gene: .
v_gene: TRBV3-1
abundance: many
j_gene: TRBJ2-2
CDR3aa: CASSQDTTYTGELFF
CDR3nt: TGTGCCAGCAGCCAAGATACAACTTACACCGGGGAGCTGTTTTTT

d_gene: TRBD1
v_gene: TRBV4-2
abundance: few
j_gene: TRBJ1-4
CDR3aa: CASSQDGHRGVYEKLFF
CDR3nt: TGTGCCAGCAGCCAAGATGGACACAGGGGAGTATACGAAAAACTGTTTTTT

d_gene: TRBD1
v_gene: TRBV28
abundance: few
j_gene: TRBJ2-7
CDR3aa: CASTFGTGSYEQYF
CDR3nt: TGTGCCAGCACCTTCGGGACAGGGTCCTACGAGCAGTACTTC

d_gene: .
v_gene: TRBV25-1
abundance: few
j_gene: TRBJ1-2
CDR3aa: CASSETKGNYGYTF
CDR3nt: TGTGCCAGCAGTGAGACCAAGGGGAACTATGGCTACACCTTC

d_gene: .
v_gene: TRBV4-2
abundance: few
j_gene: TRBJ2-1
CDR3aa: CASSPAGTTYNEQFF
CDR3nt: TGTGCCAGCAGCCCGGCAGGGACCACCTACAATGAGCAGTTCTTC

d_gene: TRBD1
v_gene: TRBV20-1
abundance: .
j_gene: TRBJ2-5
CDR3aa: CSARDLGQGIGETQYF
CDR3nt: TGCAGTGCTAGAGATTTGGGACAGGGGATTGGTGAGACCCAGTACTTC